Below, 26 T cell receptor beta chains from the same sample are listed, as sequenced in a study of vaccination effects on CD4 cells after COVID-19. These TCRs are of unknown antigen specificity. Culturing for about 9 days preceded CD4+ T cell isolation. Here immunoSEQ multiplex PCR was the method, and the copy in TCRdb shows in-frame clones only, minus some. The sample has some 50,000 clones, approximately 74% seen once; the top ten hold around 8.9%. Here the sequenced sample was CD4+ T cells from PBMCs cultured without peptide, taken before COVID-19 vaccination. Receptors originate from a human donor who had a prior SARS-CoV-2 infection.

The chain has TRBV7-9 and TRBJ2-2, with TRBD2 matching 9 bases. Germline trimming cut 4 bases from V and 2 bases from J; bases unmatched to any gene: 5. The CDR3 is made up of 16 amino acids. Looked up from germline, CDR1 is SEHNR and CDR2 is FQNEAQ (reference sequence). CDR3 in amino acids: CASSSGTSRNTGELFF. The CDR3, as DNA: TGTGCCAGCAGCTCCGGGACTAGCAGAAACACCGGGGAGCTGTTTTTT. Based on the CDR3 plus reference TRBV7-9 and TRBJ2-2, the full variable domain is DTGVSQNPRHKITKRGQNVTFRCDPISEHNRLYWYRQTLGQGPEFLTYFQNEAQLEKSRLLSDRFSAERPKGSFSTLEIQRTEQGDSAMYLCASSSGTSRNTGELFFGEGSRLTVL.

The chain joins TRBV6-6 to TRBJ2-3; 9 bases are a match to TRBD2. Germline CDR1 MNHNY, CDR2 SVGAGI (reference sequence). V lost 5 bases, J lost 0 bases, and 12 bases stayed unmatched. This CDR3 comprises 18 residues. CDR3 DNA: TGTGCCAGCAGTCGTGAAGTAGGGGGACTAGCTAGCACAGATACGCAGTATTTT. Residues: CASSREVGGLASTDTQYF.

The genes are TRBV11-3 and TRBJ1-4; D might be TRBD1 (5 bases). Germline V CDR1 and CDR2: SGHNT, YENEEA. This CDR3 has 13 residues. Trimming removed 5 bases at V and 5 bases at J, with 9 bases between. The CDR3 DNA sequence: TGTGCCAGCAGCCCAGGGCCCAATGAAAAACTGTTTTTT. Translating gives CASSPGPNEKLFF.

V is TRBV12-5 and J is TRBJ2-5; 7 nucleotides line up with TRBD2. Germline V gene sequence: CDR1 LGHNT, CDR2 FRNRAP. V lost 5 bases, J lost 9 bases, and 3 bases stayed unmatched. This CDR3 contains 11 residues. The CDR3 region has the DNA TGTGCTAGTGGTGCACGGGGGGCCCAGTACTTC. Its protein is CASGARGAQYF.

This clone has just a few counts. This chain uses TRBV18 with TRBJ2-2; 8 bases align to TRBD2. In germline, CDR1 is KGHSH, CDR2 LQKENI. The length of the CDR3 is 16 residues. The V segment lost 5 bases and the J segment 5 bases; nucleotides outside the gene matches: 10. The CDR3 protein is CASSRKREPGTGELFF. In DNA form, the CDR3 reads TGTGCCAGCTCAAGAAAGCGGGAGCCGGGTACCGGGGAGCTGTTTTTT.

The V gene is TRBV7-2, the J gene TRBJ2-7, with D tentatively TRBD2 (5 bases). V dropped 0 bases and J dropped 2 bases, with 14 bases sitting between them. The CDR3 has 16 amino acids. The V gene's germline CDR1 is SGHTA and CDR2 FQGNSA. CDR3 loop: CASSLAPTRETYEQYF. CDR3 coding DNA: TGTGCCAGCAGCTTAGCGCCTACTAGAGAGACCTACGAGCAGTACTTC. The entire variable domain, with the rest obtained from reference TRBV7-2 and TRBJ2-7, is as follows: GAGVSQSPSNKVTEKGKDVELRCDPISGHTALYWYRQSLGQGLEFLIYFQGNSAPDKSGLPSDRFSAERTGGSVSTLTIQRTQQEDSAVYLCASSLAPTRETYEQYFGPGTRLTVT.

V gene TRBV9 combines with J gene TRBJ2-2; D may match TRBD1 or TRBD2 (5 bases each). The CDR3 loop spans 16 amino acids. V lost 0 bases, J lost 8 bases, and 17 bases lay in between. CDR1 is SGDLS, CDR2 YYNGEE, per germline. The chain's CDR3 is CASSVVGTPPGGELFF. The CDR3 DNA sequence: TGTGCCAGCAGCGTAGTAGGGACCCCGCCTGGTGGGGAGCTGTTTTTT.

The rearrangement links TRBV5-6 to TRBJ2-3, with 8 bases lining up with TRBD2. V lost 3 bases and J lost 0; bases outside the gene matches: 6. This CDR3 is 16 amino acids long. Per germline, CDR1 SGHDT and CDR2 YYEEEE. CDR3 sequence reads: CASSYTGTRSTDTQYF. The CDR3 coding sequence is TGTGCCAGCAGCTACACCGGGACTAGGAGCACAGATACGCAGTATTTT.

The genes are TRBV6-4 and TRBJ2-3; the match to TRBD2 covers 8 bases. The CDR3 extends over 14 amino acids. Germline CDR1 reads MRHNA; CDR2 reads SNTAGT. V shed 8 bases, J shed 2 bases, and the junction held 6 bases outside the gene matches. Written as DNA, the CDR3 is TGTGCCAGCGGCCTCGGGGGGGCCACAGATACGCAGTATTTT. This sequence encodes CASGLGGATDTQYF.

The chain couples TRBV9 to TRBJ2-5; TRBD2 agrees at 10 bases. The germline gives CDR1 SGDLS, CDR2 YYNGEE. This CDR3 spans 15 amino acids. After removal of 7 bases from V and 4 bases from J, the junction contained 10 bases not matched to a gene. In nucleotides, the CDR3 is TGTGCCAGCGCGCAAGCGGGGGGGCCAATAGAGACCCAGTACTTC. It encodes CASAQAGGPIETQYF. Full variable domain (remainder filled in from reference TRBV9 and TRBJ2-5): DSGVTQTPKHLITATGQRVTLRCSPRSGDLSVYWYQQSLDQGLQFLIQYYNGEERAKGNILERFSAQQFPDLHSELNLSSLELGDSALYFCASAQAGGPIETQYFGPGTRLLVL.

The chain carries TRBV14 and TRBJ2-7; a weak D match, TRBD2 (5 bases). The CDR3 runs 13 residues. Germline-derived CDR1 and CDR2 are SGHDN and FVKESK. V shed 2 bases and J shed 3 bases, with 8 bases lying between them. This CDR3 reads CASSQRDIYEQYF. CDR3 nucleotides: TGTGCCAGCAGCCAACGGGATATCTACGAGCAGTACTTC.

This chain joins TRBV30 and TRBJ2-3, with D possibly being TRBD2 (7 bases). Germline CDR1 reads GTSNPN; CDR2 reads SVGIG (reference sequence). The CDR3 contains 13 residues. Trimming pared 3 bases from V and 3 bases from J, leaving 10 bases between. The CDR3 region has the DNA TGTGCCTGGAGGGCGGGGGCTACAGATACGCAGTATTTT. Amino acids: CAWRAGATDTQYF.

The V and J genes are TRBV3-1 (or the pseudogene TRBV3-2) and TRBJ2-3; TRBD2 is a possible D gene (6 bases). The V end was cut by 0 bases, the J end by 8 bases, with 15 bases between. Looked up from germline, CDR1 is LGHDT and CDR2 is YNNKEL (reference sequence). There are 15 residues in the CDR3. CDR3 DNA: TGTGCCAGCAGCCAAGATCGGGGAGGAGACGCTACGCAGTATTTT. It yields the protein CASSQDRGGDATQYF.

This clone was seen more than once but under ten times. This chain joins TRBV3-1 (or the pseudogene TRBV3-2) and TRBJ1-1; a possible D gene is TRBD1 (5 bases). The CDR3 is 12 amino acids. The germline CDR1 and CDR2 sequences are LGHDT and YNNKEL (reference sequence). V lost 0 bases and J 14 bases, leaving 13 bases between the germline ends. Here the CDR3 reads CASSQDGGFGFF. The CDR3 coding sequence is TGTGCCAGCAGCCAAGACGGGGGATTTGGATTCTTT.

The chain has TRBV30 and TRBJ2-1; D is uncertain. Trimming took off 2 bases at V and 7 bases at J, with 6 bases between the two ends. The V gene's germline CDR1 is GTSNPN and CDR2 SVGIG (reference sequence). This CDR3 has 11 residues. CDR3 amino acids: CAWSRINEQFF. The CDR3 DNA reads as TGTGCCTGGAGTCGGATTAATGAGCAGTTCTTC. Combining the CDR3 with reference TRBV30 and TRBJ2-1 gives the whole variable domain SQTIHQWPATLVQPVGSPLSLECTVEGTSNPNLYWYRQAAGRGLQLLFYSVGIGQISSEVPQNLSASRPQDRQFILSSKKLLLSDSGFYLCAWSRINEQFFGPGTRLTVL.

The chain uses TRBV15 and TRBJ2-4, with 12 bases fitting TRBD2. This CDR3 comprises 17 residues. Germline CDR1 and CDR2: LNHNV and YYDKDF (reference sequence). Trimming at V came to 3 bases and at J to 5 bases, leaving 8 bases not matched to a gene. The CDR3 DNA follows: TGTGCCACCAGCAGGAGCTCGGGACTAGCGGGCCAAAACATTCAGTACTTC. It translates to CATSRSSGLAGQNIQYF.

The chain links TRBV19 to TRBJ2-3; 9 nucleotides match TRBD2. J was trimmed by 2 bases and V by 11 bases; bases with no gene match: 20. The CDR3 totals 18 residues. Germline CDR1 reads LNHDA; CDR2 reads SQIVND (reference sequence). DNA of the CDR3: TGTGCCTATACCGATCTTAGCACGGTAGCGGGAGTCACAGATACGCAGTATTTT. Translating it yields CAYTDLSTVAGVTDTQYF.

This clone showed up just a few times. This chain joins TRBV7-2 and TRBJ2-5, with 10 bases lining up with TRBD2. CDR1 and CDR2 from the germline V gene are SGHTA and FQGNSA. After removal of 6 bases from V and 6 bases from J, the junction contained 7 bases not matched to a gene. The CDR3 has 14 amino acids. Written as DNA, the CDR3 is TGTGCCAGCAGAAGCGGGGGGGCCACGCAGACCCAGTACTTC. It yields the protein CASRSGGATQTQYF.

V gene TRBV6-6 combines with J gene TRBJ2-2, with unresolved D. This CDR3 is 13 amino acids long. Per germline, CDR1 MNHNY and CDR2 SVGAGI (reference sequence). V was clipped by 2 bases and J by 1 base, with 2 bases between them. CDR3 DNA: TGTGCCAGCAGTTACGTGAACACCGGGGAGCTGTTTTTT. It specifies CASSYVNTGELFF.

The gene calls are TRBV30 and TRBJ1-1, with D possibly being TRBD1 (5 bases). There are 13 residues in the CDR3. Trimming took 0 bases from V and 4 from J, leaving 9 bases between them. Germline CDR1 is GTSNPN and CDR2 is SVGIG (reference sequence). The CDR3 is CAWSVLGGTEAFF. Written as DNA, the CDR3 is TGTGCCTGGAGTGTCCTCGGGGGCACTGAAGCTTTCTTT.

The chain carries TRBV3-1 (or the pseudogene TRBV3-2) and TRBJ2-2; D not certain. The length of the CDR3 is 15 residues. Germline loops: CDR1 LGHDT, CDR2 YNNKEL (reference sequence). Trimming removed 4 bases from V and 6 bases from J, with 15 bases in between. CDR3 sequence: CASSPLAQYAGELFF. CDR3 coding DNA: TGTGCCAGCAGCCCACTCGCTCAATACGCCGGGGAGCTGTTTTTT.

The chain uses TRBV7-3 and TRBJ2-3; no definite D call. Germline CDR1 reads SGHTA; CDR2 reads FQGTGA. Trimming took off 1 base at V and 6 bases at J, with 5 bases between the two ends. This CDR3 region has 12 residues. The CDR3 loop is CASSLIGDTQYF. The CDR3 bases are TGTGCCAGCAGCTTAATAGGGGATACGCAGTATTTT. Using reference TRBV7-3 and TRBJ2-3 for the parts outside the CDR3, the full variable domain is GAGVSQTPSNKVTEKGKYVELRCDPISGHTALYWYRQSLGQGPEFLIYFQGTGAADDSGLPNDRFFAVRPEGSVSTLKIQRTERGDSAVYLCASSLIGDTQYFGPGTRLTVL.

This clone was observed a single time. The chain uses TRBV6-1 and TRBJ1-2; D gene ambiguous. Trimming removed 3 bases at V and 6 bases at J, with 11 bases between. The CDR3 totals 13 residues. Germline loops: CDR1 MNHNS, CDR2 SASEGT. The DNA of the CDR3 is TGTGCCAGCAGTGATTGGATGCAGCATGGCTACACCTTC. Protein product: CASSDWMQHGYTF.

The rearrangement joins TRBV19 to TRBJ1-2; TRBD1 aligns across 7 bases. Germline loops: CDR1 LNHDA, CDR2 SQIVND (reference sequence). V gave up 6 bases and J gave up 6 bases; unmatched junction bases: 13. CDR3 length: 15 residues. For the CDR3, the DNA is TGTGCCAGTAGCCCTCGTGACTCGGGACAGCATGGCTACACCTTC. It yields the protein CASSPRDSGQHGYTF. Full variable domain (outside the CDR3, taken from reference TRBV19 and TRBJ1-2): DGGITQSPKYLFRKEGQNVTLSCEQNLNHDAMYWYRQDPGQGLRLIYYSQIVNDFQKGDIAEGYSVSREKKESFPLTVTSAQKNPTAFYLCASSPRDSGQHGYTFGSGTRLTVV.

The rearrangement links TRBV9 to TRBJ2-2; no definite D call. This CDR3 region has 12 residues. Trimming stripped 7 bases from V and 3 bases from J, with 7 bases between. Germline loops: CDR1 SGDLS, CDR2 YYNGEE. The CDR3 reads CASAPHTGELFF. The CDR3 bases are TGTGCCAGCGCCCCCCACACCGGGGAGCTGTTTTTT. Together with reference TRBV9 and TRBJ2-2, the CDR3 gives the full variable domain: DSGVTQTPKHLITATGQRVTLRCSPRSGDLSVYWYQQSLDQGLQFLIQYYNGEERAKGNILERFSAQQFPDLHSELNLSSLELGDSALYFCASAPHTGELFFGEGSRLTVL.

The chain has TRBV2 and TRBJ1-4; D not resolved. Trimming took 2 bases from V and 7 from J, leaving 2 bases between them. This CDR3 has 11 residues. Germline V gene data show CDR1 as SNHLY and CDR2 as FYNNEI. CDR3 coding DNA: TGTGCCAGCAGTGAAATTGAAAAACTGTTTTTT. Its translation: CASSEIEKLFF.